The 7 T cell receptor beta chains below all came from one sample that was sequenced in a study of cytomegalovirus exposure and HLA in healthy donors. PCR used 60 Vbeta primers and 13 Jbeta primers. Only in-frame clones appear in the TCRdb table, and some are missing; sequencing was by immunoSEQ multiplex PCR. Of over 200,000 clones listed, over 80% are singletons. The source material was PBMCs. The source is a man aged 35-49 years in good health and CMV-seropositive.

The chain has TRBV5-6 and TRBJ2-3; 12 bases are shared with TRBD2. CDR1 SGHDT and CDR2 YYEEEE come from the germline V gene. V lost 4 bases, J lost 11 bases, and 17 bases stayed unmatched. The CDR3 consists of 17 residues. For the CDR3, the DNA is TGTGCCAGCAGCGCCACAGAACGACTAGCGGGAGAATATCTGCAGTATTTT. This sequence encodes CASSATERLAGEYLQYF.

V and J are TRBV9 and TRBJ2-5; TRBD2 matches 7 bases. CDR1 SGDLS and CDR2 YYNGEE come from the germline V gene. Germline trimming cut 3 bases from V and 5 bases from J; bases unmatched to any gene: 10. The length of the CDR3 is 15 residues. This CDR3 reads CASSAGLVRDETQYF. DNA for the CDR3: TGTGCCAGCAGCGCAGGACTAGTAAGAGATGAGACCCAGTACTTC. Filled out from reference TRBV9 and TRBJ2-5, the complete variable domain reads DSGVTQTPKHLITATGQRVTLRCSPRSGDLSVYWYQQSLDQGLQFLIQYYNGEERAKGNILERFSAQQFPDLHSELNLSSLELGDSALYFCASSAGLVRDETQYFGPGTRLLVL.

This chain uses TRBV7-2 with TRBJ1-2; no clear D gene. Looked up from germline, CDR1 is SGHTA and CDR2 is FQGNSA. The ends were cut back, 2 bases at V and 0 bases at J, with 13 bases in the middle. The CDR3 has 16 residues. The DNA of the CDR3 is TGTGCCAGCAGCTTATTGTTCACGGGATCTAACTATGGCTACACCTTC. Translation gives CASSLLFTGSNYGYTF. Drawing the rest from reference TRBV7-2 and TRBJ1-2, the complete variable domain is GAGVSQSPSNKVTEKGKDVELRCDPISGHTALYWYRQSLGQGLEFLIYFQGNSAPDKSGLPSDRFSAERTGGSVSTLTIQRTQQEDSAVYLCASSLLFTGSNYGYTFGSGTRLTVV.

This clone has just a few counts. The V gene is TRBV6-1, the J gene TRBJ1-1; D possibly corresponds to TRBD1 (5 bases). V lost 2 bases to trimming and J lost 4 bases, with 11 bases between them. Germline loops: CDR1 MNHNS, CDR2 SASEGT. The CDR3 is 14 residues long. The CDR3 DNA reads TGTGCCAGCAGTGAATTGGTAGGGGTCACTGAAGCTTTCTTT. This translates into CASSELVGVTEAFF.

The CDR3 loop reads CASGGGRALGEQFF. The CDR3 coding sequence is TGTGCCAGCGGGGGAGGGAGGGCCCTCGGTGAGCAGTTCTTC. The chain couples TRBV28 to TRBJ2-1, with 7 bases aligning to TRBD2. Trimming at V came to 8 bases and at J to 9 bases, leaving 13 bases not matched to a gene. The germline V gene encodes CDR1 MDHEN and CDR2 SYDVKM. CDR3 length: 14 residues.

The gene calls are TRBV7-9 and TRBJ1-5; 9 bases map to TRBD1. Germline V gene sequence: CDR1 SEHNR, CDR2 FQNEAQ (reference sequence). The CDR3 runs 15 residues. Losses at the gene ends were 5 bases for V and 4 bases for J; bases not matched to a gene: 6. CDR3 DNA sequence: TGTGCCAGCAGCCTAACGGGACAGGGAAATCAGCCCCAGCATTTT. Translation: CASSLTGQGNQPQHF.

A few counts support this clone. V and J are TRBV4-1 and TRBJ2-6; tentative D call: TRBD1 (6 bases). Per the germline V gene, CDR1 is MGHRA and CDR2 is YSYEKL. CDR3 length: 18 amino acids. Trimming left V 4 bases short and J 0 bases short, with 16 bases between. CDR3 sequence: CASSRPGTPISGANVLTF. The CDR3 nucleotides read TGCGCCAGCAGCCGACCCGGGACACCAATCTCTGGGGCCAACGTCCTGACTTTC.